These 29 T cell receptor beta chains were all obtained from the same sample, sequenced in a study of blood T cell repertoires in COVID-19. TCRdb's table, derived via immunoSEQ multiplex PCR, lists solely in-frame clones and lacks some. The data contain just over 75,000 clones, over 80% of them singletons. Sequenced material: peripheral blood. These receptors originate from a man aged 55-75 years with active or convalescent COVID-19.

The chain joins TRBV7-6 to TRBJ2-1; a possible D gene is TRBD2 (5 bases). The germline gives CDR1 SGHVS, CDR2 FNYEAQ. V lost 5 bases to trimming and J lost 6 bases, with 17 bases between them. CDR3 length: 15 residues. CDR3 in DNA: TGTGCCAGCAGCCAAGTGGTAGCGATGGGCAATGAGCAGTTCTTC. Translating gives CASSQVVAMGNEQFF.

This chain joins TRBV11-1 and TRBJ2-5, with TRBD2 matching over 7 bases. This CDR3 spans 14 amino acids. J gave up 2 bases and V 6 bases, and 6 bases lay outside the gene matches. The germline V gene encodes CDR1 SGHAT and CDR2 FQDESV (reference sequence). The CDR3 is CASRYRDYQETQYF. For the CDR3, the DNA is TGTGCCAGCAGGTACCGGGACTATCAAGAGACCCAGTACTTC.

The chain employs TRBV20-1 and TRBJ2-1; 11 nucleotides agree with TRBD2. This CDR3 comprises 16 residues. Trimming removed 3 bases from V and 4 bases from J; junction bases left unmatched: 8. Looked up from germline, CDR1 is DFQATT and CDR2 is SNEGSKA (reference sequence). The CDR3 DNA follows: TGCAGTGCTAGTAAATCTAGCGGGGGGACTTACAATGAGCAGTTCTTC. This codes for CSASKSSGGTYNEQFF.

This clone was observed a single time. The gene calls are TRBV6-2 or TRBV6-3 and TRBJ1-5, with 8 bases lining up with TRBD1. V shed 0 bases, J shed 4 bases, and the junction held 5 bases outside the gene matches. The CDR3 runs 16 residues. Looked up from germline, CDR1 is MNHEY and CDR2 is SVGEGT. CDR3 amino acids: CASSYSAGGDNQPQHF. The CDR3 DNA sequence: TGTGCCAGCAGTTACTCGGCAGGGGGCGATAATCAGCCCCAGCATTTT.

The chain couples TRBV6-2 or TRBV6-3 to TRBJ1-2, with D maybe TRBD1 (5 bases). Between the trimmed V and J ends, which lost 4 bases and 4 bases, there was a span of 10 bases. The CDR3 is made up of 13 amino acids. The V gene's germline CDR1 is MNHEY and CDR2 SVGEGT. CDR3 nucleotide sequence: TGTGCCAGCAGTTTCAGGGCGGCCTATGGCTACACCTTC. As protein: CASSFRAAYGYTF.

The CDR3 nucleotides are TGTGCCAGCAGGGGGGACAGGGCCTATGGCTACACCTTC. Amino acid sequence: CASRGDRAYGYTF. The genes are TRBV6-5 and TRBJ1-2; 9 nucleotides match TRBD1. The CDR3 contains 13 residues. V shed 6 bases and J 4 bases; nucleotides not matched to a gene: 3. CDR1 MNHEY and CDR2 SVGAGI come from the germline V gene.

The chain has TRBV12-3 or TRBV12-4 and TRBJ2-3; D may be TRBD2 (6 bases). Trimming removed 8 bases from V and 6 bases from J, with 12 bases in between. The CDR3 length is 12 residues. The CDR3: CASGLEGDTQYF. DNA of the CDR3: TGTGCCAGCGGATTGGAGGGGGATACGCAGTATTTT.

The chain employs TRBV29-1 and TRBJ2-1, with no clear D. The length of the CDR3 is 18 residues. V was cut by 4 bases and J by 0 bases, with 22 bases left in between. Germline CDR1 is SQVTM and CDR2 is ANQGSEA. The CDR3 here is CSVVVGSRMISSYNEQFF. CDR3 DNA: TGCAGCGTTGTTGTCGGCTCGAGGATGATTAGCTCCTACAATGAGCAGTTCTTC.

The V call is TRBV18, the J call TRBJ2-4; no definite D call. The CDR3 covers 15 residues. Trimming removed 0 bases at V and 3 bases at J, with 9 bases between. Germline lookup yields CDR1 KGHSH and CDR2 LQKENI. CDR3 sequence reads: CASSPPEAVKNIQYF. The CDR3 DNA sequence: TGTGCCAGCTCACCACCTGAGGCCGTCAAAAACATTCAGTACTTC.

J is TRBJ2-5 and V is TRBV9; perhaps TRBD2 as D (6 bases). V lost 0 bases to trimming and J lost 5 bases, with 17 bases between them. The germline gives CDR1 SGDLS, CDR2 YYNGEE. The CDR3 is made up of 16 amino acids. CDR3 region: CASSVGDVGGGETQYF. For the CDR3, the DNA is TGTGCCAGCAGCGTAGGAGATGTGGGAGGCGGGGAGACCCAGTACTTC. Combining the CDR3 with reference TRBV9 and TRBJ2-5 gives the whole variable domain DSGVTQTPKHLITATGQRVTLRCSPRSGDLSVYWYQQSLDQGLQFLIQYYNGEERAKGNILERFSAQQFPDLHSELNLSSLELGDSALYFCASSVGDVGGGETQYFGPGTRLLVL.

This rearrangement joins TRBV18 to TRBJ2-7, with 10 bases fitting TRBD1. From germline, CDR1 is KGHSH and CDR2 LQKENI. With V trimmed by 2 bases and J by 6 bases, 7 bases remained unmatched. This CDR3 spans 15 amino acids. CDR3 region: CASSPVGQGEVEQYF. The CDR3 region has the DNA TGTGCCAGCTCACCAGTTGGACAGGGGGAGGTCGAGCAGTACTTC.

V usage is TRBV9 and J usage is TRBJ2-7; TRBD1 matches 9 bases. V shed 0 bases and J 4 bases; nucleotides not matched to a gene: 5. This CDR3 is built from 15 residues. CDR1 and CDR2 (germline): SGDLS, YYNGEE. CDR3 in amino acids: CASSVATGGTYEQYF. The CDR3 nucleotides are TGTGCCAGCAGCGTAGCGACAGGGGGGACATACGAGCAGTACTTC.

The rearrangement links TRBV6-1 to TRBJ2-7; the match to TRBD1 covers 7 bases. The length of the CDR3 is 14 residues. Per germline, CDR1 MNHNS and CDR2 SASEGT. Trimming at V came to 2 bases and at J to 5 bases, leaving 6 bases not matched to a gene. CDR3 loop: CASSERGPKDEQYF. CDR3 DNA: TGTGCCAGCAGTGAAAGGGGGCCTAAGGACGAGCAGTACTTC.

V and J are TRBV18 and TRBJ2-1; 9 bases match TRBD2. Germline V CDR1 and CDR2: KGHSH, LQKENI. This CDR3 is 15 amino acids long. The junction had 10 bases not matched to a gene; V was cut back by 6 bases and J by 7 bases. CDR3: CASSRGTSPGNEQFF. DNA for the CDR3: TGTGCCAGCTCCCGTGGGACTAGCCCGGGGAATGAGCAGTTCTTC.

The chain carries TRBV12-5 and TRBJ1-2; D gene unclear. There are 11 residues in the CDR3. V gave up 6 bases and J gave up 8 bases, with 10 bases separating them. Looked up from germline, CDR1 is LGHNT and CDR2 is FRNRAP. The CDR3 sequence is CASGTTMGYTF. The CDR3 nucleotides read TGTGCTAGTGGCACAACCATGGGCTACACCTTC. Full variable domain (remainder filled in from reference TRBV12-5 and TRBJ1-2): DARVTQTPRHKVTEMGQEVTMRCQPILGHNTVFWYRQTMMQGLELLAYFRNRAPLDDSGMPKDRFSAEMPDATLATLKIQPSEPRDSAVYFCASGTTMGYTFGSGTRLTVV.

The CDR3: CASSPGGLRGSSYNEQFF. In DNA form, the CDR3 reads TGTGCCAGCAGTCCCGGTGGTTTACGGGGGAGCTCCTACAATGAGCAGTTCTTC. The chain combines TRBV6-2 or TRBV6-3 with TRBJ2-1; tentatively, D is TRBD2 (6 bases). The CDR3 is 18 amino acids. Germline CDR1 MNHEY, CDR2 SVGEGT. Deletions cut 5 bases from V and 0 bases from J, with 20 bases between.

This clone was seen just once. The V and J genes are TRBV18 and TRBJ1-3; TRBD1 matches at 7 bases. Trimming took 3 bases from V and 0 from J; bases not matched to a gene: 11. Germline CDR1 and CDR2: KGHSH and LQKENI. The CDR3 covers 18 residues. This chain's CDR3 is CASSPWDRSKLSGNTIYF. The CDR3 DNA is TGTGCCAGCTCACCCTGGGACAGAAGTAAACTCTCTGGAAACACCATATATTTT.

The chain joins TRBV7-8 to TRBJ1-2; D unresolved. The germline CDR1 and CDR2 sequences are SGHVS and FQNEAQ. The V end was cut by 0 bases, the J end by 8 bases, with 10 bases between. The CDR3 runs 13 residues. The CDR3 nucleotides are TGTGCCAGCAGCTTAGCTAGTACGCGAGGCTACACCTTC. Amino acids: CASSLASTRGYTF.

This clone was counted a single time. V and J are TRBV13 and TRBJ1-1; 8 bases match TRBD1. The CDR3 loop spans 13 amino acids. The germline V gene has CDR1 PRHDT and CDR2 FYEKMQ (reference sequence). V was pared by 6 bases and J by 5 bases, with 5 bases of the junction left unmatched. CDR3 residues: CASRKTGGTEAFF. The CDR3 nucleotides are TGTGCCAGCAGGAAAACAGGGGGTACTGAAGCTTTCTTT.

The rearrangement joins TRBV20-1 to TRBJ1-4, with D unresolved. The CDR3 consists of 11 residues. The germline CDR1 and CDR2 sequences are DFQATT and SNEGSKA (reference sequence). V shed 0 bases and J shed 7 bases, with 3 bases lying between them. The CDR3 loop is CSARDSEKLFF. CDR3 in DNA: TGCAGTGCTAGAGATAGTGAAAAACTGTTTTTT.

The chain couples TRBV20-1 to TRBJ1-5; D call uncertain. Germline-derived CDR1 and CDR2 are DFQATT and SNEGSKA (reference sequence). The ends were cut back, 3 bases at V and 5 bases at J, with 14 bases in the middle. The CDR3 consists of 14 residues. The CDR3 sequence is CSASQGRGYQPQHF. CDR3 bases: TGCAGTGCTAGTCAAGGGCGGGGTTATCAGCCCCAGCATTTT.

The CDR3 DNA follows: TGTGCCAGCAGGGATCGGGGGGGCAATGAGCAGTTCTTC. Translated, it gives CASRDRGGNEQFF. The chain employs TRBV6-5 and TRBJ2-1, with 8 bases identical to TRBD2. CDR1 and CDR2 (germline): MNHEY, SVGAGI. Germline trimming cut 6 bases from V and 6 bases from J; bases unmatched to any gene: 4. This CDR3 region has 13 residues.

Note on this clone: At one of its ends the junction is not consistent with the germline gene, which may arise from a read error. The chain is built from TRBV6-5 and TRBJ1-2; 7 bases align to TRBD1. Per germline, CDR1 MNHEY and CDR2 SVGAGI. The CDR3 contains 15 residues. The CDR3 DNA is TGTGCTAGCACCCCTGGAGGGGGCTTGAGCTATGGCTACACCTTC. Its translation is CASTPGGGLSYGYTF.

This clone is medium-sized by share. V is TRBV7-9 and J is TRBJ1-2; weak D call: TRBD1 (5 bases). Trimming stripped 5 bases from V and 4 bases from J, with 17 bases between. The V gene's germline CDR1 is SEHNR and CDR2 FQNEAQ (reference sequence). This CDR3 has 15 residues. In DNA form, the CDR3 reads TGTGCCAGCAGCCCCCAGGGCCGAATAAGCTATGGCTACACCTTC. Translation gives CASSPQGRISYGYTF.

V and J are TRBV7-2 and TRBJ2-1, with a tentative D call TRBD2 (6 bases). This CDR3 is 14 amino acids long. Trimming cost V 3 bases and J 4 bases, with 10 bases left between them. Germline assignment: CDR1 SGHTA and CDR2 FQGNSA. CDR3 region: CASSFDSGYNEQFF. In DNA, the CDR3 is TGTGCCAGCAGCTTCGATAGCGGTTACAATGAGCAGTTCTTC. Using reference TRBV7-2 and TRBJ2-1 for the parts outside the CDR3, the full variable domain is GAGVSQSPSNKVTEKGKDVELRCDPISGHTALYWYRQSLGQGLEFLIYFQGNSAPDKSGLPSDRFSAERTGGSVSTLTIQRTQQEDSAVYLCASSFDSGYNEQFFGPGTRLTVL.

The gene calls are TRBV2 and TRBJ1-5; 7 nucleotides align to TRBD1. The CDR3 covers 14 residues. In germline, CDR1 is SNHLY, CDR2 FYNNEI. The V segment lost 6 bases and the J segment 11 bases; nucleotides outside the gene matches: 13. The CDR3 DNA follows: TGTGCCAGCAGGAATTACAGGGGAGAAGGGTCCCAGCATTTT. Its protein product is CASRNYRGEGSQHF.

This chain joins TRBV5-6 and TRBJ1-2; a possible D gene is TRBD1 (5 bases). Germline V gene sequence: CDR1 SGHDT, CDR2 YYEEEE. CDR3 length equals 15 residues. Trimming stripped 3 bases from V and 0 bases from J, with 12 bases between. The DNA of the CDR3 is TGTGCCAGCAGCTGGGGCAGGTATACTAACTATGGCTACACCTTC. Protein product: CASSWGRYTNYGYTF. The full variable domain, completed using reference TRBV5-6 and TRBJ1-2, is DAGVTQSPTHLIKTRGQQVTLRCSPKSGHDTVSWYQQALGQGPQFIFQYYEEEERQRGNFPDRFSGHQFPNYSSELNVNALLLGDSALYLCASSWGRYTNYGYTFGSGTRLTVV.

The chain is built from TRBV4-3 and TRBJ1-3; 7 bases align to TRBD1. J lost 0 bases, V lost 5 bases, and 7 bases had no gene match. This CDR3 spans 16 amino acids. The germline gives CDR1 LGHNA, CDR2 YSLEER. CDR3: CASSEQGGTSGNTIYF. DNA for the CDR3: TGCGCCAGCAGCGAGCAGGGGGGAACCTCTGGAAACACCATATATTTT.

This sequence joins TRBV20-1 and TRBJ2-7, with unresolved D. V was trimmed by 6 bases and J by 3 bases, leaving 9 bases between them. This CDR3 region has 11 residues. Germline V lookup: CDR1 DFQATT, CDR2 SNEGSKA (reference sequence). The chain's CDR3 is CSANGVYEQYF. The CDR3 nucleotides read TGCAGTGCAAATGGAGTCTACGAGCAGTACTTC.